This T cell receptor beta chain is from a study of lymphopenia after photon versus proton radiotherapy. Study outcomes and limitations: After lymphocyte nadir, photon-treated repertoires showed oligoclonal expansion, especially CD8+ Temra. In patients who died, overall survival fell as post-nadir TCR diversity dropped more. Photon-treated patients lost naive T cells and TCR diversity; proton-treated stayed stable.

Clones were sequenced by immunoSEQ multiplex PCR, and TCRdb holds only the in-frame ones, with some missing. The data contain 17,000 or so clones, approximately 80% of them seen just once; the ten biggest clones take up about 20%. In the case of this clone: What it recognizes is unknown.

Looked up from germline, CDR1 is MNHEY and CDR2 is SMNVEV (reference sequence). This CDR3 is 14 amino acids long. V lost 3 bases and J lost 3, with 11 bases in between. This receptor was taken from a man between 65 and 85 years old with pancreatic cancer. Here the sequenced sample was peripheral blood, taken from a patient treated with proton-based radiotherapy. The chain is built from TRBV27 and TRBJ1-1; D gene uncertain. The CDR3 protein is CASSFGFRDTEAFF. The CDR3 coding sequence is TGTGCCAGCAGTTTTGGGTTTAGGGACACTGAAGCTTTCTTT.